One sample yielded the 27 T cell receptor beta chains listed below, sequenced in a study of molecular identifiers for immune sequencing clone quantification (dated by TCRdb to about 2018). The library was produced with PCR. Instrument on record: NextSeq 500. TCRdb's own reprocessing of the public reads used fastp at Q25 and MiXCR and kept productive beta chains. A single entry per CDR3 protein holds the most common genes and DNA from its merged rows. Present in this sample are about 630,000 distinct CDR3 sequences, 25% of which were seen just once. About 0.84% of the sample lies in the top ten. Source material: naive CD8+ T cells from blood, with Jurkat cell RNA spiked in. This specimen's cell subset or site label, interpreted: FACS-sorted CD8+CD4-CCR7+CD45RA+ naive T cells. These receptor sequences come from a human donor in good health. Some libraries in this study had Jurkat cell RNA spiked in.

This clonotype appeared once. Just one base apart from a much larger clone, this may be a read error. The V and J genes are TRBV7-9 and TRBJ2-5; 7 bases are shared with TRBD1. Germline V lookup: CDR1 SEHNR, CDR2 FQNEAQ (reference sequence). The CDR3 length is 14 residues. Here the CDR3 DNA reads TGTGCCATCAGCTTGGCGACAGGGCTGGAGACCCAGTACTTC. Protein product: CAISLATGLETQYF.

The chain has TRBV6-5 and TRBJ1-5; D is undetermined. The CDR3 runs 13 residues. Germline values: CDR1 MNHEY, CDR2 SVGAGI. The ends were cut back, 2 bases at V and 8 bases at J, with 10 bases in the middle. CDR3 sequence (DNA): TGTGCCAGCAGTTACACACGCGGAGAGCCCCAGCATTTT. Translated, it gives CASSYTRGEPQHF.

In this sample, this clonotype turned up a few times. The chain carries TRBV20-1 and TRBJ1-2; no clear D. This CDR3 is built from 13 residues. The germline gives CDR1 DFQATT, CDR2 SNEGSKA (reference sequence). The V and J ends lost 3 bases and 6 bases respectively, with 14 bases between them. Here the CDR3 DNA reads TGCAGTGCTAGGGACTTTCACGACCATGGCTACACCTTC. Its protein is CSARDFHDHGYTF.

This clonotype was seen at least ten times. The chain employs TRBV29-1 and TRBJ2-3; D is unclear. Deletions cut 4 bases from V and 2 bases from J, with 16 bases between. Germline V lookup: CDR1 SQVTM, CDR2 ANQGSEA. The CDR3 is made up of 15 amino acids. The CDR3, as DNA: TGCAGCGTTGTCAGGTTTGCAGACAACACAGATACGCAGTATTTT. The encoded protein is CSVVRFADNTDTQYF.

As regards this clonotype: Here the CDR3 omits its conserved ending phenylalanine or tryptophan, so a read error is the likely source. This chain links TRBV2 with TRBJ1-5; TRBD1 might be the D (5 bases). Germline CDR1 is SNHLY and CDR2 is FYNNEI. The CDR3 contains 17 residues. V was cut by 4 bases and J by 9 bases, with 25 bases left in between. CDR3 amino acids: CASSAPGETRVTAPQHS. The CDR3 DNA reads TGTGCCAGCAGTGCACCAGGCGAGACCAGGGTCACGGCGCCCCAGCATTCT.

In nucleotides, the CDR3 is TGTGCCAGCAGCAACCGGGACAGGGGCTCCGGGCAGTACTTC. This encodes CASSNRDRGSGQYF. The rearrangement uses TRBV21-1 and TRBJ2-7; the table assigns TRBD1, which was not confirmed against the DNA. TRBV21-1 is noted as a pseudogene. The CDR3 covers 14 residues.

The rearrangement links TRBV5-3 to TRBJ2-1, with D maybe TRBD2 (6 bases). TRBV5-3 is labeled an ORF, and its function is uncertain. The CDR3 has 14 amino acids. V was shortened by 4 bases and J by 0 bases, with 8 bases between the two germline ends. The CDR3 coding sequence is TGTGCCAGAAGCCACGGGGGCTCCTACAATGAGCAGTTCTTC. Amino acid sequence: CARSHGGSYNEQFF.

This clonotype was seen ten or more times. The V call is TRBV29-1, the J call TRBJ2-5, with 7 nucleotides matching TRBD1. The ends lost 7 bases at V and 4 bases at J; junction bases unmatched: 9. The CDR3 length is 13 residues. Germline CDR1 is SQVTM and CDR2 is ANQGSEA. CDR3 coding DNA: TGCAGCGCGAACGGACAGGTCGGAGAGACCCAGTACTTC. Translating it yields CSANGQVGETQYF.

This clonotype was seen ten or more times. The V call is TRBV12-3 or TRBV12-4, the J call TRBJ1-5; 7 bases match TRBD1. The CDR3 has 14 amino acids. Losses at the gene ends were 6 bases for V and 2 bases for J; bases not matched to a gene: 4. CDR3 bases: TGTGCCAGCAGCTCTGACAGGGGCAATCAGCCCCAGCATTTT. It codes for CASSSDRGNQPQHF.

This clonotype was seen more than once but under ten times. The chain has TRBV6-2 or TRBV6-3 and TRBJ2-7, with unresolved D. Germline CDR1 reads MNHEY; CDR2 reads SVGEGT. The CDR3 spans 13 residues. Trimming cost V 0 bases and J 2 bases, with 5 bases left between them. The CDR3 bases are TGTGCCAGCAGTTACTCCAATGCCTACGAGCAGTACTTC. It specifies CASSYSNAYEQYF.

This clonotype came up many times. The rearrangement joins TRBV6-5 to TRBJ2-3; 7 positions match TRBD1. This CDR3 region has 16 residues. Looked up from germline, CDR1 is MNHEY and CDR2 is SVGAGI. The J segment lost 6 bases and the V segment lost 2 bases, leaving 11 bases of the junction unmatched. CDR3 region: CASSYIGQGGLDTQYF. Here the CDR3 DNA reads TGTGCCAGCAGTTACATCGGCCAAGGGGGCCTTGATACGCAGTATTTT.

Ten or more counts support this clonotype. The chain has TRBV10-2 and TRBJ2-5; D is ambiguous. Per germline, CDR1 WSHSY and CDR2 SAAADI. V was pared by 1 base and J by 0 bases, with 24 bases between. The CDR3 has 20 amino acids. The CDR3 DNA reads as TGCGCCAGCAGTGAGTGGTCCGAGGCGAGGCTATCCGTGTACCAAGAGACCCAGTACTTC. This encodes CASSEWSEARLSVYQETQYF.

This clonotype was seen repeatedly, ten times or more. The rearrangement links TRBV20-1 to TRBJ1-2, with TRBD1 as a possible D gene (5 bases). This CDR3 is built from 10 residues. Trimming removed 3 bases from V and 8 bases from J, with 7 bases in between. Per the germline V gene, CDR1 is DFQATT and CDR2 is SNEGSKA (reference sequence). CDR3 sequence: CSARGGGYTF. In DNA form, the CDR3 reads TGCAGTGCTAGGGGGGGAGGCTACACCTTC.

The chain is built from TRBV4-3 and TRBJ2-5; 16 bases fit TRBD2. Germline CDR1 reads LGHNA; CDR2 reads YSLEER. V shed 4 bases and J 1 base; nucleotides not matched to a gene: 6. CDR3 length: 18 amino acids. The CDR3 sequence is CASSPGLAGGRPQETQYF. The CDR3 nucleotides are TGCGCCAGCAGCCCGGGACTAGCGGGGGGGCGCCCCCAAGAGACCCAGTACTTC.

Note on this clonotype: The junction and the germline gene differ at one end; a read error may be behind it. The V and J genes are TRBV7-2 and TRBJ2-1; D uncertain. Germline V CDR1 and CDR2: SGHTA, FQGNSA. This CDR3 is built from 16 residues. CDR3 sequence reads: CASSLGTQSSYNEQLF. Written as DNA, the CDR3 is TGTGCCAGCAGCTTAGGCACACAGAGCTCCTACAATGAGCAGCTCTTC.

The genes are TRBV2 and TRBJ2-7; tentatively, D is TRBD1 or TRBD2 (5 bases each). The V gene's germline CDR1 is SNHLY and CDR2 FYNNEI. This CDR3 spans 16 amino acids. V lost 2 bases and J lost 0, with 14 bases in between. CDR3 coding DNA: TGTGCCAGCAGTGAATACGGGGCGGAGTTCTCCTACGAGCAGTACTTC. It encodes CASSEYGAEFSYEQYF. Filled out from reference TRBV2 and TRBJ2-7, the complete variable domain reads EPEVTQTPSHQVTQMGQEVILRCVPISNHLYFYWYRQILGQKVEFLVSFYNNEISEKSEIFDDQFSVERPDGSNFTLKIRSTKLEDSAMYFCASSEYGAEFSYEQYFGPGTRLTVT.

This clonotype was found a few times. The V gene is TRBV4-3, the J gene TRBJ2-3; 7 positions match TRBD2. With 0 bases clipped from V and 1 base from J, the junction kept 4 bases outside the gene matches. The CDR3 sequence is 16 residues long. Germline assignment: CDR1 LGHNA and CDR2 YSLEER. The CDR3 loop reads CASSQDFGGGTDTQYF. DNA for the CDR3: TGCGCCAGCAGCCAAGATTTTGGGGGGGGCACAGATACGCAGTATTTT.

To note about this clonotype: A single base is all that separates this from a far larger clone, so a read error is likely. Here the CDR3 omits its conserved ending phenylalanine or tryptophan, so a read error is the likely source. The chain uses TRBV5-6 and TRBJ2-7; no clear D gene. The ends were cut back, 0 bases at V and 5 bases at J, with 6 bases in the middle. The CDR3 covers 12 residues. CDR1 is SGHDT and CDR2 is YYEEEE in the germline V gene. DNA for the CDR3: TGTGCCAGCAGCTTGGACCGGGACGAGCAGTACCTC. Amino acid sequence: CASSLDRDEQYL.

On this clonotype itself: At one end the junction does not follow the germline gene, possibly because of a read error. The V and J genes are TRBV5-3 and TRBJ2-5; D tentatively fits TRBD1 or TRBD2 (5 bases each). TRBV5-3 is reported as an ORF; its role is uncertain. CDR3 length equals 15 residues. CDR3 loop: CASSSVLGPPETQYF. The CDR3, as DNA: TGTGCCAGCAGCTCCGTTTTGGGACCCCCAGAGACCCAGTACTTC.

As concerns this clonotype: A much bigger clone sits one base away, suggesting this may be a read error. The chain combines TRBV7-9 with TRBJ1-1, with TRBD1 matching 7 bases. The V segment lost 10 bases and the J segment 2 bases; nucleotides outside the gene matches: 7. This CDR3 has 13 amino acids. CDR1 is SEHNR and CDR2 is FQNEAQ in the germline V gene (reference sequence). CDR3: CANKGQINTEAFF. CDR3 nucleotides: TGTGCCAACAAGGGACAGATCAACACTGAAGCTTTCTTT.

As for this clonotype: Given the absence of the conserved phenylalanine or tryptophan at the CDR3 end, a read error is likely. The chain combines TRBV5-1 with TRBJ1-1; 8 nucleotides line up with TRBD1. Germline CDR1 SGHRS, CDR2 YFSETQ. This CDR3 region has 15 residues. CDR3 protein: CAGSLGGQGNTEAFL. The CDR3 DNA reads as TGCGCCGGCAGCTTGGGTGGACAGGGCAACACTGAAGCTTTCTTA.

The chain recombines TRBV28 with TRBJ2-7, with 12 bases identical to TRBD1. V shed 6 bases and J 5 bases; nucleotides not matched to a gene: 8. CDR1 MDHEN and CDR2 SYDVKM come from the germline V gene. The CDR3 runs to 15 residues. The CDR3 spells CASSSRDRGLNEQYF. The DNA of the CDR3 is TGTGCCAGCAGCAGCCGGGACAGGGGGCTCAACGAGCAGTACTTC.

This clonotype has ten or more counts. The chain joins TRBV13 to TRBJ2-2; perhaps D is TRBD1 or TRBD2 (5 bases each). The V and J ends lost 5 bases and 5 bases respectively, with 15 bases between them. The length of the CDR3 is 15 residues. Germline V gene lookup returns CDR1 PRHDT and CDR2 FYEKMQ (reference sequence). The CDR3 DNA reads as TGTGCCAGCAGCCGCCGGGACCTAGGGACCGGGGAGCTGTTTTTT. As protein: CASSRRDLGTGELFF.

This clonotype was observed a handful of times. A read error is possible here, since a much larger clone lies one base away. The V and J genes are TRBV12-3 or TRBV12-4 and TRBJ1-6; D is unclear. The CDR3 consists of 13 residues. V lost 3 bases and J lost 8, with 8 bases in between. CDR3 DNA sequence: TGTGCCAGCAGTTTTGGCCATGATTCACCCCTCCACTTT. As protein: CASSFGHDSPLHF.

This sequence joins TRBV7-9 and TRBJ2-1; TRBD2 might be the D (5 bases). The CDR3 covers 16 residues. In germline, CDR1 is SEHNR, CDR2 FQNEAQ (reference sequence). V lost 8 bases, J lost 1 base, and 18 bases lay in between. CDR3 nucleotides: TGTGCCAGCTGCCCCAGGACTTCCCTTTCCTACAATGAGCAGTTCTTC. This gives the protein CASCPRTSLSYNEQFF.

In this sample, this clonotype turned up a few times. This chain uses TRBV12-3 or TRBV12-4 with TRBJ2-3; TRBD2 aligns across 10 bases. The CDR3 length is 18 residues. V lost 2 bases and J lost 4; bases outside the gene matches: 12. DNA of the CDR3: TGTGCCAGCAGTTTATCTGTCCTAGCGGGAGTTCGGGCAGATACGCAGTATTTT. It codes for CASSLSVLAGVRADTQYF.

About this clonotype: Just one base apart from a much larger clone, this may be a read error. The J gene is TRBJ2-3, the V gene TRBV9; 7 bases agree with TRBD1. Germline values: CDR1 SGDLS, CDR2 YYNGEE. The CDR3 loop spans 16 amino acids. CDR3 region: CASSVEGQTSTDTQCF. CDR3 DNA: TGTGCCAGCAGCGTAGAGGGACAGACCAGCACAGATACGCAGTGTTTT.